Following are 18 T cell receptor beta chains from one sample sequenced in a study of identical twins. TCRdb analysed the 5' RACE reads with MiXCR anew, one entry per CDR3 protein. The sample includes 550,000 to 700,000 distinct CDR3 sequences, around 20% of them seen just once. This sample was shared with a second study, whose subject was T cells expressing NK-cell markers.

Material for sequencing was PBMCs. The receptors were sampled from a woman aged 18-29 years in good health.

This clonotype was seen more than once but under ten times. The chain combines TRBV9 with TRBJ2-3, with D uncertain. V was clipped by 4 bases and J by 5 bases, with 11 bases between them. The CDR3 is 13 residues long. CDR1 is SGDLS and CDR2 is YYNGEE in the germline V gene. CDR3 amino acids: CASSPHSVDTQYF. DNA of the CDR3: TGTGCCAGCAGCCCCCACTCGGTAGATACGCAGTATTTT.

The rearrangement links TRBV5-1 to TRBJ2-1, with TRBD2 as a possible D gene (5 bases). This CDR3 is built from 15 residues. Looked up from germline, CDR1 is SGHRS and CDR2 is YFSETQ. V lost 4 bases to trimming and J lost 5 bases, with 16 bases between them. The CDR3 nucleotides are TGCGCCAGCAGCCCACAACTTACCGGGGACAATGAGCAGTTCTTC. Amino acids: CASSPQLTGDNEQFF. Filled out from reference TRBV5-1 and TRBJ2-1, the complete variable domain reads KAGVTQTPRYLIKTRGQQVTLSCSPISGHRSVSWYQQTPGQGLQFLFEYFSETQRNKGNFPGRFSGRQFSNSRSEMNVSTLELGDSALYLCASSPQLTGDNEQFFGPGTRLTVL.

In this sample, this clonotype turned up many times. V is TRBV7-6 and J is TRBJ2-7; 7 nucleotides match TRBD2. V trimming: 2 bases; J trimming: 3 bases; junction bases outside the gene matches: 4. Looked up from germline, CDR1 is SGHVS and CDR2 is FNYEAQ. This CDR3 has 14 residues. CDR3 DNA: TGTGCCAGCAGCTTATTCGGCGGGAGCTACGAGCAGTACTTC. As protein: CASSLFGGSYEQYF.

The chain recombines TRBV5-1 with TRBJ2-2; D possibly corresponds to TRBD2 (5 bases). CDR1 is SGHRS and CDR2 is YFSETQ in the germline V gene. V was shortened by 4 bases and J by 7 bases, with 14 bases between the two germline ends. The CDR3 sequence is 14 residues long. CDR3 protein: CASSLGVLSGELFF. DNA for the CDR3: TGCGCCAGCAGCCTGGGAGTACTGAGCGGGGAGCTGTTTTTT.

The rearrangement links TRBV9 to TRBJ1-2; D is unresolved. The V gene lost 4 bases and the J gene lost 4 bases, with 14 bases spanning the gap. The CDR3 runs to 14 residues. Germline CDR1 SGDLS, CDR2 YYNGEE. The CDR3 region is CASSPSDAPYGYTF. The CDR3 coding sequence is TGTGCCAGCAGCCCCTCAGACGCACCCTATGGCTACACCTTC.

Here the CDR3 reads CASSQRRGGRTGELFF. CDR3 DNA: TGTGCCAGCAGCCAACGGCGGGGGGGCCGAACCGGGGAGCTGTTTTTT. This rearrangement joins TRBV3-1 to TRBJ2-2, with 9 bases that match TRBD2. CDR1 is LGHDT, CDR2 YNNKEL, per germline (reference sequence). Germline trimming cut 2 bases from V and 5 bases from J; bases unmatched to any gene: 6. The CDR3 has 16 residues.

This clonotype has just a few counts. The CDR3 is CSTGGPYNEQFF. CDR3 coding DNA: TGCAGTACGGGAGGGCCCTACAATGAGCAGTTCTTC. This rearrangement joins TRBV20-1 to TRBJ2-1, with 8 nucleotides matching TRBD2. The V segment lost 8 bases and the J segment 2 bases; nucleotides outside the gene matches: 2. The CDR3 is made up of 12 amino acids. CDR1 is DFQATT, CDR2 SNEGSKA, per germline (reference sequence).

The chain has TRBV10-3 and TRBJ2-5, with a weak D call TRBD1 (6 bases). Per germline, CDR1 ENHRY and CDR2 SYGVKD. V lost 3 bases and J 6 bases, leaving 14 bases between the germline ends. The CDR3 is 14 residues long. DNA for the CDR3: TGTGCCATCAGTGAACAGGGACGGTTCAAGACCCAGTACTTC. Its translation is CAISEQGRFKTQYF.

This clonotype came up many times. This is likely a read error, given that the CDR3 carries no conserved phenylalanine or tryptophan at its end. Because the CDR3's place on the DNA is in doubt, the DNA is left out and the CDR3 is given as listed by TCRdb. The CDR3 protein is CSALDKQYFS. This sequence joins TRBV20-1 and TRBJ2-4; the D call of TRBD1 is as the table states it, not checked on the DNA. CDR1 and CDR2 from the germline V gene are DFQATT and SNEGSKA (reference sequence). The CDR3 is made up of 10 amino acids, end residues included.

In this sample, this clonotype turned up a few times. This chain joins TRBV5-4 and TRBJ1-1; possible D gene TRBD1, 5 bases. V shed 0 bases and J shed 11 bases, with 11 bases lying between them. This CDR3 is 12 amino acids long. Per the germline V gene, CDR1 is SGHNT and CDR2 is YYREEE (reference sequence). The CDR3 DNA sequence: TGTGCCAGCAGCTTGGTTCCGGGGGAGGCTTTCTTT. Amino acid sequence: CASSLVPGEAFF.

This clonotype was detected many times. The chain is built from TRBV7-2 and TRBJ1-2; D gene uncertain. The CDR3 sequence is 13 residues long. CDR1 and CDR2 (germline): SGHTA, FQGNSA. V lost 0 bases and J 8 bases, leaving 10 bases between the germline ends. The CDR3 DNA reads TGTGCCAGCAGCTTAGCAGGGTTTCAAGGCTACACCTTC. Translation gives CASSLAGFQGYTF.

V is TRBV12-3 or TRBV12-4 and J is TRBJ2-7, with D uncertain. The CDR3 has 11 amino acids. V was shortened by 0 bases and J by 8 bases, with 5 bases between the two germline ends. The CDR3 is CASSLARQQYF. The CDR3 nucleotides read TGTGCCAGCAGTTTAGCCCGGCAGCAGTACTTC.

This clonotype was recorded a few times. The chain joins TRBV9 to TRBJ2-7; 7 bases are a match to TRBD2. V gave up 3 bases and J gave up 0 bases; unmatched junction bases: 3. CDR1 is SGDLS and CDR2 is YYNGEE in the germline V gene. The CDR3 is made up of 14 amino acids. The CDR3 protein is CASSESGTSYEQYF. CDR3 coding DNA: TGTGCCAGCAGCGAGAGCGGGACCTCCTACGAGCAGTACTTC.

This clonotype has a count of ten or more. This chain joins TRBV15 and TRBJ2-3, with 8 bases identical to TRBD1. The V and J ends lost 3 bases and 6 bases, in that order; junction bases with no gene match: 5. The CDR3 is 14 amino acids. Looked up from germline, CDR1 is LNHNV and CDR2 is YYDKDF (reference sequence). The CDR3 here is CATSSRQGADTQYF. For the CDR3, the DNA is TGTGCCACCAGCAGCCGGCAGGGGGCCGATACGCAGTATTTT.

CDR3 coding DNA: TGTGCCAGCAGCTTCCGGACAGGGGACACCGGGGAGCTGTTTTTT. It translates to CASSFRTGDTGELFF. The chain links TRBV5-5 to TRBJ2-2; 9 bases agree with TRBD1. Per the germline V gene, CDR1 is SGHKS and CDR2 is YYEKEE (reference sequence). The CDR3 loop spans 15 amino acids. The V gene end was trimmed by 2 bases and the J gene end by 3 bases; junction bases not matched to a gene: 2.

The CDR3 region has the DNA TGTGCCAGCAGTCTACGGACAGGGCTGGGCTCCTACGAGCAGTACTTC. Translating it yields CASSLRTGLGSYEQYF. The rearrangement uses TRBV6-2 or TRBV6-3 and TRBJ2-7, with 8 bases fitting TRBD1. Per the germline V gene, CDR1 is MNHEY and CDR2 is SVGEGT. The CDR3 is 16 residues long. The V segment lost 5 bases and the J segment 0 bases; nucleotides outside the gene matches: 9.

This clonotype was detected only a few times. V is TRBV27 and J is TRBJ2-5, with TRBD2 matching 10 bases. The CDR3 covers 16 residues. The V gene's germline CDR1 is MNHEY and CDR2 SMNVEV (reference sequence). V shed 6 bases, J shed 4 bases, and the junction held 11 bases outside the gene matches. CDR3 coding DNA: TGTGCCAGCAGCACCGGGACTAGCGTATCGATAGAGACCCAGTACTTC. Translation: CASSTGTSVSIETQYF.

CDR3 sequence (DNA): TGTGCCAGCAGCCTTACCAGAGATTCCTCTGGAAACACCATATATTTT. Its translation is CASSLTRDSSGNTIYF. The chain combines TRBV7-9 with TRBJ1-3, with D unresolved. The CDR3 runs to 16 residues. Trimming shortened V by 5 bases and J by 0 bases, and 14 bases separated the two germline ends. Germline-derived CDR1 and CDR2 are SEHNR and FQNEAQ (reference sequence).